This T cell receptor beta chain was sequenced during a study of blood T cell repertoires in COVID-19 (TCRdb year 2020). Concerning the study at large: Collaborator samples came from the United States, Italy and Spain and covered acute and convalescent phases of COVID-19. The prospective study material was composed of cDNA or gDNA derived from T cells, B-cell-depleted T cells, or PBMCs. Subjects who had been exposed to COVID-19, were actively infected with it, or had recovered from it provided the deeply sampled blood TCRbeta repertoires that made up the dataset. The repertoires were made available in a free public database intended to serve as a resource for research on the immune response to SARS-CoV-2. The samples were drawn from two sources: the first 160 participants of the ongoing ImmuneRACE study, and 1,254 subjects contributed by 6 global collaborators. Sample metadata almost always included a de-identified subject ID, COVID-19 status, age in years and sex. Where available, HLA class I and class II types were taken from metadata supplied by the sample provider and were not determined by assay-based typing. Overall study outcomes, separate from this receptor: Clinical and demographic metadata were provided uncurated, with the amount varying by source and participant.

About this clone: It lacks a known antigen. No base quality values were provided; no much bigger clone lies one nucleotide off.

Including the terminal cysteine and phenylalanine, the CDR3 comprises 14 residues. The read is trimmed to its CDR3 DNA, 42 bases read in frame from base 1. CDR1 and CDR2 are read off the germline V gene (reference sequence) as LNHDA and SQIVND. Trimming removed 3 bases from V and 2 bases from J, leaving 10 bases between the germline ends. Collaborating institutions collected whole blood in K2EDTA tubes following their own protocols. For TCRbeta analysis, collaborator samples were shipped as frozen whole blood, as isolated PBMCs, or as DNA extracted from either sample type. TCRbeta CDR3 regions were amplified from genomic DNA using the immunoSEQ Assay, a bias-controlled multiplex PCR. The authors' analysis ran thus. Nucleated cell counts per sample were estimated from amplification of reference gene primers within the assay. Sequence reads were collapsed and filtered to measure the absolute abundance of every unique TCRbeta CDR3 rearrangement. For each sample, productive Simpson clonality was calculated as the square root of Simpson's diversity index over productive rearrangements. Held by TCRdb, this immuneACCESS table contains in-frame sequences only and omits some clones. Under half of the omission traces to an unresolved V gene where checked; the cause of the rest is unknown. V and J calls plus clone size are reproduced from that table; the DNA served to infer D and trimming. The sample has approximately 77,000 clones on record, 75% to 90% of them singletons. The top ten clones comprise roughly 2% of the sample.

The chain joins TRBV19 to TRBJ2-5; the D gene assignment is ambiguous. Sequenced input: peripheral blood. The TCR originated in a young man with acute or convalescent COVID-19. The DNA is TGTGCCAGTAGTATCTGGGCTTCTCAAGAGACCCAGTACTTC. Its coded protein is CASSIWASQETQYF.